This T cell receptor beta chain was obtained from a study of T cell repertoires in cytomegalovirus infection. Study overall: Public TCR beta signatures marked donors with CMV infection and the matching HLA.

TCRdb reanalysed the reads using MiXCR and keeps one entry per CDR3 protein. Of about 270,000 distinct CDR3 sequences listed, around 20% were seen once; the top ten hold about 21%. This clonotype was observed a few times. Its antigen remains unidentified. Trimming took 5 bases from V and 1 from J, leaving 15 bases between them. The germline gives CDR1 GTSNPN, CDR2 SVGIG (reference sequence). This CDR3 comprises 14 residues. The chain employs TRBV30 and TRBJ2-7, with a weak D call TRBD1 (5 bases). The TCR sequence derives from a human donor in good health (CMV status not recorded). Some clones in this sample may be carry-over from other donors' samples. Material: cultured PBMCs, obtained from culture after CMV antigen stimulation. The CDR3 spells CAWDSPRSSYEQYF. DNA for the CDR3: TGTGCCTGGGACAGCCCACGCAGTTCCTACGAGCAGTACTTC.